The clone carrying this T cell receptor beta chain has a handful of counts. Its antigen is still unknown. This CDR3 has 15 amino acids. Germline V gene data show CDR1 as SNHLY and CDR2 as FYNNEI. The germline V and J ends were trimmed by 5 bases and 4 bases, with 15 bases remaining between them. The data originate from a study of T cells after yellow fever vaccination. Whole-study findings and limits: Faster peaking, at day 5 versus 15, marked a secondary response that was weaker.

In TCRdb, the 5' RACE reads were re-called with MiXCR into one record per CDR3 protein. There are fewer than 500,000 distinct CDR3 sequences in the sample; around 20% occur only once, and around 17% lies in the top ten. This TCR came from a man aged 18 to 35 who received the YFV17D yellow fever vaccine. The source material was PBMCs, sampled before the yellow fever booster vaccination. The V and J genes are TRBV2 and TRBJ1-5; D gene ambiguous. CDR3 sequence: CASSYPARLNQPQHF. The CDR3 nucleotides are TGTGCCAGCAGTTACCCTGCCCGTCTTAATCAGCCCCAGCATTTT.